This TCR beta chain was documented in a study of blood T cell repertoires in COVID-19. Study information: Both acute and convalescent COVID-19 samples were obtained from the United States, Italy and Spain. PBMCs, B-cell-depleted T cells, or T cells provided the cDNA or gDNA that made up the material.

Per the study methods: Reference gene primer amplification gave estimated nucleated cell counts. Generated by immunoSEQ multiplex PCR, the TCRdb table keeps only in-frame clones and is missing some. V, J and clone size are those of that table, while D and trimming were read from the DNA. The repertoire holds over 150,000 clones, nearly 90% seen once, with about 18% in the top ten. The CDR3 is made up of 14 amino acids. CDR1 ENHRY and CDR2 SYGVKD come from the germline V gene. The V gene end was trimmed by 4 bases and the J gene end by 9 bases; junction bases not matched to a gene: 4. Sequenced input: peripheral blood. This clonotype originated in a man aged 50-59 years with COVID-19, enrolled during active disease. The genes are TRBV10-3 and TRBJ2-1; TRBD2 aligns across 12 bases. In DNA, the CDR3 is TGTGCCATCAGTGTTGGACTAGCGGGGACTGAGCAGTTCTTC. Amino acid sequence: CAISVGLAGTEQFF.